The clone carrying this TCR beta chain was counted at least ten times. What it recognizes is unknown. The sample comes from a study of breast tumors, draining lymph nodes, adjacent tissues. TCRdb analysed the multiplex PCR reads with MiXCR anew, one entry per CDR3 protein. The repertoire has tens of thousands of distinct CDR3 sequences, around 30% of them found once; the top ten carry 8.1%. Samples came from axillary lymph nodes draining the breast cancer. Study results and limitations: Data fit most tumor T cells coming from lymph node, expanding in tumor. Tumors had less TCR diversity than lymph nodes, more than nontumor tissue. The lymph node origin of tumor T cells was framed as consistent with a hypothesis, not demonstrated.

The J segment lost 5 bases and the V segment lost 6 bases, leaving 13 bases of the junction unmatched. CDR3 size: 16 residues. Germline CDR1 and CDR2: MNHEY and SMNVEV (reference sequence). Sample: axillary lymph node tissue. The TCR comes from a female donor with breast cancer. Some clones in this sample may be carry-over from other donors' samples. J is TRBJ2-1 and V is TRBV27; 7 nucleotides align to TRBD2. The CDR3 loop reads CASRGPGLAENNEQFF. The CDR3 coding sequence is TGTGCCAGCAGGGGCCCGGGGCTAGCGGAAAACAATGAGCAGTTCTTC.